This T cell receptor beta chain was recorded in a study of CD8 T cells in Susac syndrome. It was treatment-naive patients with stable or active relapsing-remitting disease who made up the multiple sclerosis controls. TEMRA cells were FACS-enriched, and CD8+ and CD4+ T cells were isolated negatively. The RNA input was about 0.5 to 1 ug, and it was reverse transcribed with random hexamers. TCR beta CDR3 was amplified by immunoSEQ multiplex PCR. This amplification extended across 54 Vbeta and 13 Jbeta segments. TCRdb itself ran the immunoSEQ multiplex PCR reads through MiXCR, one entry per CDR3 protein. The sample has around 200,000 distinct CDR3 sequences; roughly 94% are singletons. Trimming removed 4 bases from V and 0 bases from J, with 13 bases in between. Germline-derived CDR1 and CDR2 are GTSNPN and SVGIG (reference sequence). The CDR3 contains 14 residues.

The sample was CD4+ T cells from PBMCs. The sequence was obtained from a human donor with multiple sclerosis. The chain has TRBV30 and TRBJ2-7; no reliable D call. CDR3 DNA sequence: TGTGCCTGGACCCGTGACTTCAGCTCCTACGAGCAGTACTTC. This codes for CAWTRDFSSYEQYF.